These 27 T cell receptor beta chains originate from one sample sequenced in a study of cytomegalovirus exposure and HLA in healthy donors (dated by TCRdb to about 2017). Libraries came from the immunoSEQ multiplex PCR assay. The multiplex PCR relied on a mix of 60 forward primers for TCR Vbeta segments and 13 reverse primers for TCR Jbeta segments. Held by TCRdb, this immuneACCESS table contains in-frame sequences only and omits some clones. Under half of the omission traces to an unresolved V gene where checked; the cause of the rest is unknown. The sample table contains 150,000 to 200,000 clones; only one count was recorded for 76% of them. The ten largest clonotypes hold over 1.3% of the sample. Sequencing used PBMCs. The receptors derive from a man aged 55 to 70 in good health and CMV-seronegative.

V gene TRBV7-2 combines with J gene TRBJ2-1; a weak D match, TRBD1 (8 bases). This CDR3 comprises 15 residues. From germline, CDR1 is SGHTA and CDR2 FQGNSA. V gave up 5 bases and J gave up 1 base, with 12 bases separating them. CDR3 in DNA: TGTGCCAGCAGCCCACAGGGGGGGTCCTACAATGAGCAGTTCTTC. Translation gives CASSPQGGSYNEQFF.

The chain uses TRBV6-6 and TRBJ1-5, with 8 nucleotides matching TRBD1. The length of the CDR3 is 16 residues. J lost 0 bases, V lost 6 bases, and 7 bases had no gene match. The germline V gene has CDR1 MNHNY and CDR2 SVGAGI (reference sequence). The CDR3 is CASRGTGTGSNQPQHF. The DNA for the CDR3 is TGTGCCAGCAGGGGAACCGGGACAGGTAGCAATCAGCCCCAGCATTTT.

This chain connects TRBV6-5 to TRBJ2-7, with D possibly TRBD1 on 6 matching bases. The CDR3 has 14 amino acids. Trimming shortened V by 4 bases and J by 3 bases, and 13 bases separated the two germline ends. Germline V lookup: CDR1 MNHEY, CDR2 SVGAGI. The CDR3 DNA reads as TGTGCCAGCAGTTCCGACAGGCCATACTACGAGCAGTACTTC. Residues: CASSSDRPYYEQYF.

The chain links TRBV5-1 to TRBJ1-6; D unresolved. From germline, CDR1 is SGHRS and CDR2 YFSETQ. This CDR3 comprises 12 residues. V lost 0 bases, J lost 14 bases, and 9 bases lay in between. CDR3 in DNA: TGCGCCAGCAGCTTGGAGTCGGAGGCCCTCCACTTT. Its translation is CASSLESEALHF. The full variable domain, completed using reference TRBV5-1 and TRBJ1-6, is KAGVTQTPRYLIKTRGQQVTLSCSPISGHRSVSWYQQTPGQGLQFLFEYFSETQRNKGNFPGRFSGRQFSNSRSEMNVSTLELGDSALYLCASSLESEALHFGNGTRLTVT.

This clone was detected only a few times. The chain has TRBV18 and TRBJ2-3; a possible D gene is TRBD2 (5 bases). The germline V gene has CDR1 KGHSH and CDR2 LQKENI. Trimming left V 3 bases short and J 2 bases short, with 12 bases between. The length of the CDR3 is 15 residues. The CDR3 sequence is CASSPGMVVTDTQYF. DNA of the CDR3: TGTGCCAGCTCACCCGGGATGGTGGTCACAGATACGCAGTATTTT.

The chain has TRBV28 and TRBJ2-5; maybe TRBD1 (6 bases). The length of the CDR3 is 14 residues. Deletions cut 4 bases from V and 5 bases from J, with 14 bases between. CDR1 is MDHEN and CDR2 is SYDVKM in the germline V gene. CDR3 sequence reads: CASSSAQGGETQYF. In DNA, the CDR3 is TGTGCCAGCAGTTCAGCACAGGGTGGGGAGACCCAGTACTTC.

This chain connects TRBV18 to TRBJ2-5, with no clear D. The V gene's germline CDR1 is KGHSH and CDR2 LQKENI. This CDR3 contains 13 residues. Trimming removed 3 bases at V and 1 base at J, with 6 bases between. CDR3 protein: CASSPGSQETQYF. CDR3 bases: TGTGCCAGCTCACCGGGCAGCCAAGAGACCCAGTACTTC.

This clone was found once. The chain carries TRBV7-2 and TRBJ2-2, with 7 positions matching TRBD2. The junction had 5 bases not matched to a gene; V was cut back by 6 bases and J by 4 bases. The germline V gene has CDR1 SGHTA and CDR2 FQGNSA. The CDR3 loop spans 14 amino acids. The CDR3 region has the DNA TGTGCCAGCAGGAGCGGGACGGTCACCGGGGAGCTGTTTTTT. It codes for CASRSGTVTGELFF. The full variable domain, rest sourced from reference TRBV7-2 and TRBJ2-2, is GAGVSQSPSNKVTEKGKDVELRCDPISGHTALYWYRQSLGQGLEFLIYFQGNSAPDKSGLPSDRFSAERTGGSVSTLTIQRTQQEDSAVYLCASRSGTVTGELFFGEGSRLTVL.

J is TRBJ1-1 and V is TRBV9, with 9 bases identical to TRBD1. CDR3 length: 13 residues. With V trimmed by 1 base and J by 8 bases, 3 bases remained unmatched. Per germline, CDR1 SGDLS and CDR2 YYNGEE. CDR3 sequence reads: CASSVLDRGEAFF. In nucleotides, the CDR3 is TGTGCCAGCAGCGTATTGGACAGGGGAGAAGCTTTCTTT. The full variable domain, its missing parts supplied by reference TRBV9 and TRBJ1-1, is DSGVTQTPKHLITATGQRVTLRCSPRSGDLSVYWYQQSLDQGLQFLIQYYNGEERAKGNILERFSAQQFPDLHSELNLSSLELGDSALYFCASSVLDRGEAFFGQGTRLTVV.

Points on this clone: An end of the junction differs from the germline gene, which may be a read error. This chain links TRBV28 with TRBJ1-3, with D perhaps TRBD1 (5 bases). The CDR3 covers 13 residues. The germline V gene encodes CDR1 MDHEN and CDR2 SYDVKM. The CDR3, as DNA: TGTGCCAGCAGGGCAGCCCCGGGACTCCTCCATTTTTTT. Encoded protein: CASRAAPGLLHFF.

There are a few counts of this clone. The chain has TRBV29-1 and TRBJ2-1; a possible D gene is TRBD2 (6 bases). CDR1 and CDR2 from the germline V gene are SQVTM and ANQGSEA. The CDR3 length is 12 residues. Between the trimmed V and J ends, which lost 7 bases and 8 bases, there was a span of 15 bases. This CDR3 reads CSARPPGDEQFF. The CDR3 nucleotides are TGCAGCGCGCGCCCGCCGGGGGATGAGCAGTTCTTC.

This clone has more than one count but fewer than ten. This chain's CDR3 is CASSLQGAGETQYF. CDR3 bases: TGTGCCAGCAGCTTACAGGGGGCTGGGGAGACCCAGTACTTC. The J gene is TRBJ2-5, the V gene TRBV7-9; 8 bases align to TRBD1. V was pared by 2 bases and J by 5 bases, with 4 bases of the junction left unmatched. This CDR3 has 14 amino acids. The germline V gene encodes CDR1 SEHNR and CDR2 FQNEAQ (reference sequence).

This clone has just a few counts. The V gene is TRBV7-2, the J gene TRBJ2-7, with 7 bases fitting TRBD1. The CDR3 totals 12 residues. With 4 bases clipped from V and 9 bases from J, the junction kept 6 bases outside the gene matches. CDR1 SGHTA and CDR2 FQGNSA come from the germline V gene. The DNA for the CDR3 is TGTGCCAGCAGCTCGCACAGGGGAATGCAGTACTTC. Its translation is CASSSHRGMQYF.

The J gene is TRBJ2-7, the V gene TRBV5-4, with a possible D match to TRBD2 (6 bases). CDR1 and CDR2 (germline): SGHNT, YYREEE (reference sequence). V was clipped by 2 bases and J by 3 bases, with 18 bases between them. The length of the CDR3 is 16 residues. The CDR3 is CASSFGGTRGIYEQYF. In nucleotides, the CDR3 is TGTGCCAGCAGCTTTGGTGGTACTCGGGGGATCTACGAGCAGTACTTC.

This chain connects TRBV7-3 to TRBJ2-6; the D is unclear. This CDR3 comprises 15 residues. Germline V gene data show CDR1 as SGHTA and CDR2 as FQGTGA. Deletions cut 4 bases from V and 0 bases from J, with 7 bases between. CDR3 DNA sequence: TGTGCCAGCAGCTCGGTGTTCTCTGGGGCCAACGTCCTGACTTTC. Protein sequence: CASSSVFSGANVLTF.

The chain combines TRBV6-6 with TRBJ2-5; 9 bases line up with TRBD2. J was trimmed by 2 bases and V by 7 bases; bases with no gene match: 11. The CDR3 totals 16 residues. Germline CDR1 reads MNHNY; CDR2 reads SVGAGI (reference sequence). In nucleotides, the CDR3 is TGTGCCAGCACTATCCCCAGCGGGGGGTTTCAAGAGACCCAGTACTTC. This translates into CASTIPSGGFQETQYF.

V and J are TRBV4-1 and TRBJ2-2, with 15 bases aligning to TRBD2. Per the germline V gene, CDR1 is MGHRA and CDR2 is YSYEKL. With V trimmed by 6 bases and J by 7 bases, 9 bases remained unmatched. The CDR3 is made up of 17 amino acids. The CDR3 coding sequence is TGCGCCAGCAGACCGAGGACTAGCGGGAGGGTAGGCGGGGAGCTGTTTTTT. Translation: CASRPRTSGRVGGELFF.

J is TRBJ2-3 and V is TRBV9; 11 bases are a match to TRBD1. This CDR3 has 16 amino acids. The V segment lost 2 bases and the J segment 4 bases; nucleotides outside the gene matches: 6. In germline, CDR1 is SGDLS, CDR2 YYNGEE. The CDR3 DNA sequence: TGTGCCAGCAGCGTGGACAGGGGGCGTCGCGCAGATACGCAGTATTTT. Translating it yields CASSVDRGRRADTQYF.

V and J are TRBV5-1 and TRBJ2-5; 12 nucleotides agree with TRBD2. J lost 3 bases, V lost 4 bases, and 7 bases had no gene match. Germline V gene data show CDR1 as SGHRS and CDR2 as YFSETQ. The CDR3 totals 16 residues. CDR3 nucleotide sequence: TGCGCCAGCAGCACGGAACTAGCGGGGGGAGAAGAGACCCAGTACTTC. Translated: CASSTELAGGEETQYF.

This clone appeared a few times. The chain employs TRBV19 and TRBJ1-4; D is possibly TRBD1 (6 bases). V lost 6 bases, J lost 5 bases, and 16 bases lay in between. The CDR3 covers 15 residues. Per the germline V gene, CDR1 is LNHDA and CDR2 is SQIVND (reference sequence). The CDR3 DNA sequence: TGTGCCAGTAGCCTTAAGGGGACACCGAATGAAAAACTGTTTTTT. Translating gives CASSLKGTPNEKLFF. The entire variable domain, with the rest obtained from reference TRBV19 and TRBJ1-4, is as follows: DGGITQSPKYLFRKEGQNVTLSCEQNLNHDAMYWYRQDPGQGLRLIYYSQIVNDFQKGDIAEGYSVSREKKESFPLTVTSAQKNPTAFYLCASSLKGTPNEKLFFGSGTQLSVL.

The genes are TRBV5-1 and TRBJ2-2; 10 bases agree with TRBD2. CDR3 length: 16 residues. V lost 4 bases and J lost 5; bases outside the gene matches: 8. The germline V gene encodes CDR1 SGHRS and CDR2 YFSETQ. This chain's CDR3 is CASSPLGLAVTGELFF. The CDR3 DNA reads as TGCGCCAGCAGCCCCCTCGGACTAGCGGTTACCGGGGAGCTGTTTTTT.

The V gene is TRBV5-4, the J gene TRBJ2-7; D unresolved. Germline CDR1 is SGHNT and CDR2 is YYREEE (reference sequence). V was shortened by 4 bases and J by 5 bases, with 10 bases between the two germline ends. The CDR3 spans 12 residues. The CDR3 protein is CASSIDLNEQYF. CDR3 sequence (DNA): TGTGCCAGCAGCATCGACTTAAACGAGCAGTACTTC.

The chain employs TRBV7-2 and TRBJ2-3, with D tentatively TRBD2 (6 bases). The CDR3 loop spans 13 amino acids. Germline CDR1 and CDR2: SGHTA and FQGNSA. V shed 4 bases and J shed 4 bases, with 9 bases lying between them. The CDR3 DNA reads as TGTGCCAGCAGCTATCGGGGGTCAGATACGCAGTATTTT. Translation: CASSYRGSDTQYF.

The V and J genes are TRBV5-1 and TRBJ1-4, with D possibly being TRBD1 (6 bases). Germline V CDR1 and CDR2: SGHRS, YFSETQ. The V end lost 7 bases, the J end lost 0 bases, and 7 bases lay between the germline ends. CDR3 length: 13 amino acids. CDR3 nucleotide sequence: TGCGCCAGCCGACAGGCAACTAATGAAAAACTGTTTTTT. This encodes CASRQATNEKLFF.

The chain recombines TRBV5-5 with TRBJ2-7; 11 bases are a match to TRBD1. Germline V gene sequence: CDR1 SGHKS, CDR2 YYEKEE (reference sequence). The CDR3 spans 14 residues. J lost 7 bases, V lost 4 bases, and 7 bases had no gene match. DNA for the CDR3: TGTGCCAGCAGCCTTGGGACAGGGGGGTTAGAGCAGTACTTC. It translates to CASSLGTGGLEQYF.

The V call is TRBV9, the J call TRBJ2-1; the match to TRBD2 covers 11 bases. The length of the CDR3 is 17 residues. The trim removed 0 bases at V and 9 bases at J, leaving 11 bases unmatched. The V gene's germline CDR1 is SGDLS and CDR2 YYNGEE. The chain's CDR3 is CASSVAASGRKDGEQFF. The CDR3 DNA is TGTGCCAGCAGCGTAGCGGCTAGCGGGAGGAAGGACGGTGAGCAGTTCTTC.

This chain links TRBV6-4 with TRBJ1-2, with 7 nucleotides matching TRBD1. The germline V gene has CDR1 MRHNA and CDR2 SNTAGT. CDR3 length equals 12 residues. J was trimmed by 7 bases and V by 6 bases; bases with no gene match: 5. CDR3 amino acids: CASRGGSGGYTF. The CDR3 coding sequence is TGTGCCAGCAGAGGGGGCTCGGGTGGCTACACCTTC.